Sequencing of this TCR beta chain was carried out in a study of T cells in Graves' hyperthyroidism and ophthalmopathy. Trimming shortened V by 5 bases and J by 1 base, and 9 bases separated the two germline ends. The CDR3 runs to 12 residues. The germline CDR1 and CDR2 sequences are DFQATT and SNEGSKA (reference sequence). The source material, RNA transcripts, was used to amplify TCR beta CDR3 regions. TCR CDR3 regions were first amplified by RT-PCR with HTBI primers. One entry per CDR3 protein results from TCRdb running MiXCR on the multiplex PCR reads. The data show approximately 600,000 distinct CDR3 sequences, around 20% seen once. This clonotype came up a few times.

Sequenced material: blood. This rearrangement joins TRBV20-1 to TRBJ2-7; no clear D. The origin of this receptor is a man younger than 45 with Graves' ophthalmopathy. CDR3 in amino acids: CSALLFSYEQYF. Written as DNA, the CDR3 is TGCAGTGCTCTTCTCTTTTCCTACGAGCAGTACTTC.